These T cell receptor beta chains were read from a single sample in a study of blood T cell repertoires in COVID-19. Data came from immunoSEQ multiplex PCR; TCRdb stores just in-frame clones and leaves some out. Of 120,000 to 150,000 clones listed, 80% to 90% are singletons. Material for sequencing was peripheral blood. These receptors were taken from a man aged 50 or older who had recovered from COVID-19. CDR3s include the opening cysteine and the closing phenylalanine or tryptophan. A D gene is named only where the DNA matches it firmly.

v_call d_call cdr3_aa
TRBV7-2 TRBD1 CASSLASGTGAYEQYF
TRBV3-1/TRBV3-2 TRBD1 CASSQAQGDYEQYF
TRBV7-9 NA CASSYPGGSYEQYF
TRBV28 NA CASNSGGPGNTIYF
TRBV5-1 TRBD1 CASRRQGNEKLFF
TRBV6-5 NA CASTGVVRTEAFF
TRBV7-8 TRBD2 CASPPRGGAGGRETQYF
TRBV19 TRBD1 CASSIAGRGLRQPQHF
TRBV5-6 NA CASSLFAGGSSYNSPLHF
TRBV4-1 TRBD2 CASSQVRGGAKSGELFF
TRBV9 TRBD2 CASSVGSAGVYETQYF
TRBV7-2 NA CASSSFYEQYF
TRBV5-4 TRBD2 CASSLAGGRPNTGELFF
TRBV27 NA CASFFRRVGADNEQFF
TRBV10-3 NA CAISDGGGTEAFF
TRBV11-2 NA CASSLERVSYEQYF
TRBV9 TRBD2 CASSVEASGVSDTQYF
TRBV6-2/TRBV6-3 TRBD1 CASSYSRTGPYNSPLHF
TRBV7-2 NA CASSLASETQYF
TRBV5-5 TRBD1 CASSQDRGSYNEQFF
TRBV7-2 TRBD1 CASSLGGGGGDGYTF
TRBV6-5 NA CASSKQGYNQPQHF
TRBV7-6 TRBD1 CASSPRTGDSGNTIYF
TRBV10-3 TRBD1 CAISEPGDRGDEQYF
TRBV7-3 TRBD1 CASSAGRQGSGELFF
TRBV10-2 TRBD1 CASSGGSGQVYGYTF
TRBV18 TRBD1 CASSPGTEETQYF
TRBV7-8 NA CASSSRPGLRDTQYF
TRBV4-3 NA CASSQDQGGANYGYTF
TRBV5-8 TRBD2 CASSLGTSGGYQETQYF
TRBV27 NA CASSSRGLGYGYTF
TRBV9 TRBD1 CASSPGTGDTNYGYTF
TRBV2 NA CASQGNYGYTF
TRBV29-1 TRBD2 CSVDSSGGNEQFF
TRBV6-5 NA CASSYLQGNTEAFF
TRBV7-2 TRBD2 CASSESGGPSYEQYF
TRBV5-1 TRBD1 CASSSRTGLREQNNEQFF
TRBV3-1/TRBV3-2 TRBD1 CASSHVGQGNYGYTF
TRBV4-1 TRBD2 CASSPVGGGTTGELFF
TRBV4-1 TRBD2 CASSPGLAGVLGTDTQYF
TRBV9 NA CASSVSTADYGYTF
TRBV6-5 NA CASTPPASDTQYF
TRBV6-2/TRBV6-3 NA CASSYGGRYIEQYF
TRBV6-6 NA CASSYRDMGDSPLHF
TRBV27 TRBD2 CASSFTSASYEQYF
TRBV7-2 NA CASSPGQHTDTQYF
TRBV5-1 TRBD1 CASTPGQGKGYTF
TRBV11-3 TRBD1 CASSPDRVGGYTF
TRBV5-6 NA CASSLNNHNEQYF
TRBV9 TRBD1 CASSVDRVQETQYF